What follows is one T cell receptor beta chain and its context. It has no known antigen specificity. One base away there is no much larger clone; base qualities are not given. This sample is part of a study of blood T cell repertoires in COVID-19 (dated by TCRdb to the early 2020s). Describing the broader study: Collaborator samples came from the United States, Italy and Spain and covered acute and convalescent phases of COVID-19. The material from the prospective study consisted of cDNA or gDNA derived from T cells, B-cell-depleted T cells, or PBMCs. The dataset comprised deeply sampled blood TCRbeta repertoires from subjects exposed to, actively infected with, or recovered from COVID-19. A freely available public database, intended as a resource for researchers studying the immune response to SARS-CoV-2, is where the repertoires were released. Samples came from the ongoing ImmuneRACE study (first 160 participants) plus 1,254 subjects from 6 global collaborators. Sample metadata almost always included a de-identified subject ID, COVID-19 status, age in years and sex. HLA class I and class II types, where available, came from metadata supplied by the sample provider rather than from assay-based typing. General conclusions and limits of the study: The quantity of clinical and demographic metadata differed by source and by participant and was supplied without curation.

Each collaborating institution followed its own protocols to collect whole blood in K2EDTA tubes. For TCRbeta analysis, collaborators shipped samples in one of three forms: frozen whole blood, isolated PBMCs, or DNA extracted from either of those sample types. TCRbeta CDR3 regions were amplified from genomic DNA using the immunoSEQ Assay, a bias-controlled multiplex PCR. The authors' analysis ran thus. Nucleated cell counts per sample were estimated from amplification of reference gene primers within the assay. Sequence reads were collapsed and filtered to measure the absolute abundance of every unique TCRbeta CDR3 rearrangement. For each sample, productive Simpson clonality was calculated as the square root of Simpson's diversity index across productive rearrangements. TCRdb took this table from immuneACCESS and kept in-frame rearrangements with V and J called. Such tables lack part of the clones; where checked against another copy, unresolved V genes explain under half of the gap, and the rest is unexplained. The DNA gave D and trimming, while V, J and clone size come from that table. This sample lists under 130,000 clones; roughly 87% were detected once. Of the sample, under 4.5% is held by the ten largest clones.

Germline trimming: 4 bases from V, 8 bases from J; junction bases outside gene matches: 5. From the cysteine up to the phenylalanine, the CDR3 has a length of 13 residues. Left in the record is the CDR3 DNA by itself, 39 bases read in frame from the first base. From the germline V gene, CDR1 is ENHRY and CDR2 is SYGVKD. This receptor was obtained from a man aged 45-65 years with acute or convalescent COVID-19. The rearranged chain carries TRBV10-3 and TRBJ1-2; the central 9 bases match TRBD1. The sequenced material came from peripheral blood. The CDR3 reads CAISGGQGNGYTF. The nucleotide sequence is TGTGCCATCAGTGGAGGACAGGGGAACGGCTACACCTTC.